This passage covers 27 T cell receptor beta chains from one sample sequenced in a study of T cells after yellow fever vaccination. Each CDR3 protein is one row after TCRdb ran MiXCR on the 5' RACE reads. The profile covers approximately 350,000 distinct CDR3 sequences, with under 14% appearing a single time and about 17% taken by the ten largest. The specimen was PBMCs, collected on the day of the first yellow fever vaccination. Receptors originate from a man between 18 and 29 years old who received the YFV17D yellow fever vaccine.

This clonotype was picked up a small number of times. The rearrangement links TRBV4-1 to TRBJ1-6; no definite D call. The CDR3 covers 14 residues. V lost 1 base and J lost 7, with 8 bases in between. Germline CDR1 and CDR2: MGHRA and YSYEKL. Here the CDR3 DNA reads TGCGCCAGCAGCCAAGGAGTACAGAATTCACCCCTCCACTTT. It translates to CASSQGVQNSPLHF.

This clonotype has just a few counts. The rearrangement links TRBV5-1 to TRBJ1-1, with D unresolved. The V end lost 0 bases, the J end lost 5 bases, and 17 bases lay between the germline ends. Germline loops: CDR1 SGHRS, CDR2 YFSETQ. This CDR3 has 16 residues. CDR3 sequence (DNA): TGCGCCAGCAGCTTGGTGGAGGGAGGCCGATATACTGAAGCTTTCTTT. It specifies CASSLVEGGRYTEAFF.

CDR3 region: CASSFFRGTYYSNQPQHF. CDR3 bases: TGTGCCAGCAGCTTCTTTCGAGGGACTTACTATAGCAATCAGCCCCAGCATTTT. V usage is TRBV7-7 and J usage is TRBJ1-5; weak D call: TRBD1 (5 bases). Trimming took 3 bases from V and 0 from J, leaving 18 bases between them. CDR1 SSHAT and CDR2 FNYEAQ come from the germline V gene (reference sequence). The CDR3 runs 18 residues.

This clonotype was seen a handful of times. The J gene is TRBJ1-2, the V gene TRBV5-1; D may be TRBD1 (6 bases). The CDR3 is 13 amino acids. V dropped 1 base and J dropped 5 bases, with 9 bases sitting between them. Germline assignment: CDR1 SGHRS and CDR2 YFSETQ. DNA for the CDR3: TGCGCCAGCAGCTTGACAGGACAGTATGGCTACACCTTC. It encodes CASSLTGQYGYTF.

This clonotype appeared a few times. The rearrangement joins TRBV27 to TRBJ2-1; 13 bases are a match to TRBD2. V was clipped by 8 bases and J by 6 bases; unmatched bases: 16. Per germline, CDR1 MNHEY and CDR2 SMNVEV (reference sequence). The CDR3 extends over 18 amino acids. CDR3 residues: CASGKILAGGPLFNEQFF. The DNA for the CDR3 is TGTGCCAGCGGAAAAATACTAGCGGGGGGGCCGCTGTTCAATGAGCAGTTCTTC.

The chain uses TRBV2 and TRBJ2-5, with D unclear. Germline loops: CDR1 SNHLY, CDR2 FYNNEI. This CDR3 has 15 amino acids. Trimming left V 2 bases short and J 5 bases short, with 15 bases between. CDR3 residues: CASSESYLAAETQYF. Here the CDR3 DNA reads TGTGCCAGCAGTGAAAGTTATCTCGCCGCGGAGACCCAGTACTTC.

This clonotype was observed a few times. This chain uses TRBV6-1 with TRBJ1-5; D is ambiguous. V was trimmed by 6 bases and J by 0 bases, leaving 15 bases between them. This CDR3 contains 16 residues. Germline CDR1 MNHNS, CDR2 SASEGT. The CDR3 is CASRKGGLYSNQPQHF. The CDR3, as DNA: TGTGCCAGCAGAAAGGGTGGACTTTATAGCAATCAGCCCCAGCATTTT.

J is TRBJ2-3 and V is TRBV7-9; D may be TRBD2 (6 bases). This CDR3 region has 17 residues. V gave up 5 bases and J gave up 0 bases, with 18 bases separating them. Germline-derived CDR1 and CDR2 are SEHNR and FQNEAQ (reference sequence). CDR3 nucleotides: TGTGCCAGCAGCCGACCGGGGCTAGCGACTAGCACAGATACGCAGTATTTT. This encodes CASSRPGLATSTDTQYF.

This clonotype was counted only a few times. The genes are TRBV27 and TRBJ1-2; 7 nucleotides match TRBD1. The ends lost 5 bases at V and 4 bases at J; junction bases unmatched: 7. The CDR3 extends over 14 amino acids. Germline lookup yields CDR1 MNHEY and CDR2 SMNVEV (reference sequence). CDR3 nucleotide sequence: TGTGCCAGCAGTCCCCCGGACAGGTCCTATGGCTACACCTTC. Translated, it gives CASSPPDRSYGYTF.

The chain couples TRBV20-1 to TRBJ2-1; D call uncertain. Trimming pared 6 bases from V and 6 bases from J, leaving 6 bases between. CDR1 is DFQATT, CDR2 SNEGSKA, per germline (reference sequence). This CDR3 contains 10 residues. CDR3 sequence: CSAFFNEQFF. The CDR3 DNA reads as TGCAGTGCCTTTTTCAATGAGCAGTTCTTC.

The chain joins TRBV27 to TRBJ2-7; perhaps TRBD1 as D (6 bases). Per the germline V gene, CDR1 is MNHEY and CDR2 is SMNVEV (reference sequence). The CDR3 has 14 amino acids. Trimming pared 3 bases from V and 1 base from J, leaving 10 bases between. CDR3 in amino acids: CASSFNRASYEQYF. The CDR3 DNA reads TGTGCCAGCAGTTTCAACAGGGCGTCCTACGAGCAGTACTTC.

The rearrangement joins TRBV19 to TRBJ1-5; possible D gene TRBD1, 6 bases. There are 16 residues in the CDR3. CDR1 is LNHDA, CDR2 SQIVND, per germline (reference sequence). With 3 bases removed from V and 4 bases from J, the gap between germline ends came to 16 bases. Here the CDR3 DNA reads TGTGCCAGTAGTATGAATACCGGGGGCCAAAATCAGCCCCAGCATTTT. This codes for CASSMNTGGQNQPQHF. Filled out from reference TRBV19 and TRBJ1-5, the complete variable domain reads DGGITQSPKYLFRKEGQNVTLSCEQNLNHDAMYWYRQDPGQGLRLIYYSQIVNDFQKGDIAEGYSVSREKKESFPLTVTSAQKNPTAFYLCASSMNTGGQNQPQHFGDGTRLSIL.

This clonotype was counted at least ten times. The rearrangement uses TRBV4-3 and TRBJ1-6; TRBD1 is a possible D gene (5 bases). Germline-derived CDR1 and CDR2 are LGHNA and YSLEER. The CDR3 runs 15 residues. Trimming cost V 5 bases and J 8 bases, with 16 bases left between them. This chain's CDR3 is CASSFSQGWDSPLHF. The CDR3, as DNA: TGCGCCAGCAGCTTTTCGCAGGGTTGGGATTCACCCCTCCACTTT.

The rearrangement joins TRBV5-1 to TRBJ2-7; a weak D match, TRBD1 (5 bases). CDR3 length equals 12 residues. Trimming shortened V by 0 bases and J by 8 bases, and 9 bases separated the two germline ends. The germline V gene encodes CDR1 SGHRS and CDR2 YFSETQ. The CDR3: CASSLDRRQQYF. Here the CDR3 DNA reads TGCGCCAGCAGCTTGGACAGGCGCCAGCAGTACTTC.

The table lists this clonotype with a few counts. The genes are TRBV12-3 or TRBV12-4 and TRBJ2-3; tentatively, D is TRBD1 or TRBD2 (7 bases each). The V and J ends lost 5 bases and 2 bases respectively, with 26 bases between them. The CDR3 has 19 amino acids. CDR3 bases: TGTGCCAGCAGTCAACAGGGGAAACGGGGGGTATTTACCACAGATACGCAGTATTTT. Translated: CASSQQGKRGVFTTDTQYF.

There are a few counts of this clonotype. The J gene is TRBJ1-6, the V gene TRBV20-1, with D maybe TRBD1 (5 bases). Germline loops: CDR1 DFQATT, CDR2 SNEGSKA (reference sequence). The CDR3 covers 16 residues. The V end lost 0 bases, the J end lost 6 bases, and 15 bases lay between the germline ends. In nucleotides, the CDR3 is TGCAGTGCTAGAGATCTCGCAGGGAATATTAATTCACCCCTCCACTTT. Its translation: CSARDLAGNINSPLHF.

This clonotype was seen a handful of times. J is TRBJ1-2 and V is TRBV4-3, with D possibly TRBD1 on 6 matching bases. This CDR3 is 16 amino acids long. V lost 1 base and J lost 2, with 14 bases in between. Germline values: CDR1 LGHNA, CDR2 YSLEER. CDR3 loop: CASSQVAPTGNYGYTF. As DNA, the CDR3 is TGCGCCAGCAGCCAAGTTGCCCCTACAGGGAACTATGGCTACACCTTC.

This clonotype was picked up a small number of times. The chain couples TRBV20-1 to TRBJ2-1, with D possibly matching TRBD2 (5 bases). V was clipped by 2 bases and J by 0 bases, with 14 bases between them. The germline CDR1 and CDR2 sequences are DFQATT and SNEGSKA (reference sequence). This CDR3 region has 16 residues. For the CDR3, the DNA is TGCAGTGCTAGATCGCCTAGCCGCAGCTCCTACAATGAGCAGTTCTTC. It translates to CSARSPSRSSYNEQFF.

The V gene is TRBV10-3, the J gene TRBJ2-3, with D possibly called TRBD1 or TRBD2 (6 bases each). The CDR3 has 14 residues. V was clipped by 4 bases and J by 6 bases, with 14 bases between them. Germline V gives CDR1 ENHRY, CDR2 SYGVKD. The CDR3 DNA is TGTGCCATCAGTGGAAACGGGGGCGGGGATACGCAGTATTTT. This translates into CAISGNGGGDTQYF.

The gene calls are TRBV19 and TRBJ2-2, with TRBD1 as a possible D gene (6 bases). Trimming removed 1 base from V and 15 bases from J, with 15 bases in between. Per germline, CDR1 LNHDA and CDR2 SQIVND (reference sequence). This CDR3 region has 13 residues. Here the CDR3 DNA reads TGTGCCAGTAGTATAGGGACAGTCCCGAAGGTGTTTTTT. Protein sequence: CASSIGTVPKVFF.

V gene TRBV5-4 combines with J gene TRBJ1-2; D remains ambiguous. Trimming took off 2 bases at V and 0 bases at J, with 8 bases between the two ends. Germline CDR1 SGHNT, CDR2 YYREEE (reference sequence). This CDR3 region has 14 residues. CDR3 bases: TGTGCCAGCAGCTTCGGGTCGGCTAACTATGGCTACACCTTC. Translated, it gives CASSFGSANYGYTF.

This clonotype has only a few counts. This chain connects TRBV20-1 to TRBJ2-3; D unresolved. Germline V gene sequence: CDR1 DFQATT, CDR2 SNEGSKA (reference sequence). V gave up 0 bases and J gave up 2 bases, with 3 bases separating them. This CDR3 region has 12 residues. The CDR3 nucleotides read TGCAGTGCTAGAGAAGACACAGATACGCAGTATTTT. Translating gives CSAREDTDTQYF.

The V gene is TRBV9, the J gene TRBJ2-1; 10 bases match TRBD1. The CDR3 is 16 residues long. V was clipped by 3 bases and J by 6 bases; unmatched bases: 9. CDR1 is SGDLS and CDR2 is YYNGEE in the germline V gene. This chain's CDR3 is CASSERGDRGFNEQFF. CDR3 nucleotide sequence: TGTGCCAGCAGCGAGAGAGGGGACAGGGGATTCAATGAGCAGTTCTTC.

This clonotype was observed a few times. This chain links TRBV5-1 with TRBJ2-4; TRBD1 is a possible D gene (6 bases). The germline V gene has CDR1 SGHRS and CDR2 YFSETQ. Deletions cut 0 bases from V and 0 bases from J, with 10 bases between. The length of the CDR3 is 16 residues. The CDR3 bases are TGCGCCAGCAGCTTGGGGACAGCCGTAGCCAAAAACATTCAGTACTTC. Residues: CASSLGTAVAKNIQYF. The full variable domain, completed using reference TRBV5-1 and TRBJ2-4, is KAGVTQTPRYLIKTRGQQVTLSCSPISGHRSVSWYQQTPGQGLQFLFEYFSETQRNKGNFPGRFSGRQFSNSRSEMNVSTLELGDSALYLCASSLGTAVAKNIQYFGAGTRLSVL.

J is TRBJ1-1 and V is TRBV20-1; the D is unclear. V lost 3 bases and J lost 0, with 11 bases in between. This CDR3 spans 14 amino acids. From germline, CDR1 is DFQATT and CDR2 SNEGSKA (reference sequence). In DNA form, the CDR3 reads TGCAGTGCTAGCTCCTTCGGCATGAACACTGAAGCTTTCTTT. As protein: CSASSFGMNTEAFF.

This clonotype was seen at least ten times. The chain is built from TRBV7-2 and TRBJ1-5; D gene uncertain. The length of the CDR3 is 16 residues. Germline V gene data show CDR1 as SGHTA and CDR2 as FQGNSA. Deletions cut 1 base from V and 2 bases from J, with 12 bases between. The CDR3 coding sequence is TGTGCCAGCAGCTTAGGTGGTAGGGTGGGCAATCAGCCCCAGCATTTT. As protein: CASSLGGRVGNQPQHF.

This clonotype came up a few times. The V gene is TRBV7-9, the J gene TRBJ1-1; the D is unclear. V was cut by 3 bases and J by 5 bases, with 7 bases left in between. This CDR3 comprises 12 residues. Germline lookup yields CDR1 SEHNR and CDR2 FQNEAQ (reference sequence). CDR3 DNA sequence: TGTGCCAGCAGCTTGTACCGGACTGAAGCTTTCTTT. Amino acids: CASSLYRTEAFF.